The clone carrying this T cell receptor (beta chain) appeared a few times. Its antigen is unknown. These data come from a study of identical twins. Study results and limitations: Potential partial confounding of zero-insertion analyses by invariant MAIT and iNKT cells was noted. Models, which agreed with sharing between unrelated individuals, nonetheless underestimated the out-of-frame TCR alpha sharing seen in monozygotic twins. Among beta out-of-frame sequences, excess sharing between twins appeared weaker.

V gave up 5 bases and J gave up 5 bases, with 13 bases separating them. Germline V gene data show CDR1 as DFQATT and CDR2 as SNEGSKA (reference sequence). The CDR3 runs to 13 residues. TCRdb fed the 5' RACE reads into MiXCR, producing one record per CDR3 protein. The table lists roughly 770,000 distinct CDR3 sequences, 15% to 20% of them singletons, with around 13% in the top ten. The sample was also reused in another study, on T cells expressing NK-cell markers. That paper states: More than 5 donors showed dominant NKG2C+ clonotypes comprising roughly 1.0-7.5% of their CD8+ T cells.

The chain combines TRBV20-1 with TRBJ1-5, with D maybe TRBD1 (6 bases). This TCR was sampled from a woman younger than 35 in good health. The sequencing sample was made of PBMCs. The CDR3 DNA reads TGCAGTGCTGGAGGCAGGGGCCATCAGCCCCAGCATTTT. Its protein product is CSAGGRGHQPQHF.